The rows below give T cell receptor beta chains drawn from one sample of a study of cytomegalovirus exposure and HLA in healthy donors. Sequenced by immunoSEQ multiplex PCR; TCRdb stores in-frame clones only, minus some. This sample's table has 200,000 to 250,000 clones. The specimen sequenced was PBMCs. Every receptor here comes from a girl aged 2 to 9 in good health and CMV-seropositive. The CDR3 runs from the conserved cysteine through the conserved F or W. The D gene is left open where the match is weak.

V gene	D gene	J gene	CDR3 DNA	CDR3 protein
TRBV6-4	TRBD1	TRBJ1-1	TGTGCCAGCAGTGAACAGGGGCCCACTGAAGCTTTCTTT	CASSEQGPTEAFF
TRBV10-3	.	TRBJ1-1	TGTGCCATCGGTGCTGGACATGGCACTGAAGCTTTCTTT	CAIGAGHGTEAFF
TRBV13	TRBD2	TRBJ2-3	TGTGCCAGCAGCTTTTCTAGCGGGAGCCTCCTCACAGATACGCAGTATTTT	CASSFSSGSLLTDTQYF
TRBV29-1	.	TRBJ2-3	TGCAGCGTTGGGGAACAGCTAGCCACAGATACGCAGTATTTT	CSVGEQLATDTQYF
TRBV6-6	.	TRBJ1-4	TGTGCCAGCAGTTACCGTCGGGTACACTATAATGAAAAACTGTTTTTT	CASSYRRVHYNEKLFF
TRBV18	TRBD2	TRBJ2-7	TGTGCCAGCTCTCTGACTAGCGGGTACGAGCAGTACTTC	CASSLTSGYEQYF
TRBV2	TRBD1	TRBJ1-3	TGTGCCAGCAGTGGGACAGGGGCAAACACCATATATTTT	CASSGTGANTIYF
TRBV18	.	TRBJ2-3	TGTGCCAGCTCACCACCCCAGGTCCAGAGAGATACGCAGTATTTT	CASSPPQVQRDTQYF
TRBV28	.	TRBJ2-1	TGTGCCAGCAGTTCCTCCGGGACAACCTACAATGAGCAGTTCTTC	CASSSSGTTYNEQFF
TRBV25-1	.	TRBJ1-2	TGTGCCAGCGGAGGGTATTGGGGCTACACCTTC	CASGGYWGYTF
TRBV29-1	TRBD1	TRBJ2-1	TGCAGCGTTGGAGGACAGGGGATTTACAATGAGCAGTTCTTC	CSVGGQGIYNEQFF
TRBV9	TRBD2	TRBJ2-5	TGTGCCAGCAGCGTAGTCGGGGGGGGAGAGACCCAGTACTTC	CASSVVGGGETQYF
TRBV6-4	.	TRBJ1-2	TGTGCCAGCAGTGTAGTCCCCGGAGCTAACTATGGCTACACCTTC	CASSVVPGANYGYTF
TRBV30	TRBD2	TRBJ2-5	TGTGCCTGGAGTTTCGGACTAGCGGGAGGGCCGGAGACCCAGTACTTC	CAWSFGLAGGPETQYF
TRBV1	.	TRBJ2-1	TGCACCAGCAGCCAGAGGACTAGCGGGATCGGACCCAATGAGCAGTTCTTC	CTSSQRTSGIGPNEQFF
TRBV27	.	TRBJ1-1	TGTGCCAGCAGTATACGACAGACCGTGAACACTGAAGCTTTCTTT	CASSIRQTVNTEAFF
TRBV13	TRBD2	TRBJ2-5	TGTGCCAGCAGTCCCGGACTAGCGGGGCAAGAGACCCAGTACTTC	CASSPGLAGQETQYF
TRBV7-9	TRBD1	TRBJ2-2	TGTGCCAGCAGCTTCACCGGGACAGGGGGCGTCAGCGGGGAGCTGTTTTTT	CASSFTGTGGVSGELFF
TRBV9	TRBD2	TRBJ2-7	TGTGCCAGCAGCGTAGGGAGCGGGAGCTCCTACGAGCAGTACTTC	CASSVGSGSSYEQYF
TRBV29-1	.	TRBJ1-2	TGCAGCGTTGAAGGGGGCGACTATGGCTACACCTTC	CSVEGGDYGYTF
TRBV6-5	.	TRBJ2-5	TGTGCCAGCAGTGAATTTGGGAGGGAGACCCAGTACTTC	CASSEFGRETQYF
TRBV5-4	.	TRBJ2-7	TGTGCCAGCAGCTTAGAGGCCACCCACGAGCAGTACTTC	CASSLEATHEQYF
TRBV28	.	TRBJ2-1	TGTGCCAGCAGTTTCCGCGGGCGAGCCTCCTACAATGAGCAGTTCTTC	CASSFRGRASYNEQFF
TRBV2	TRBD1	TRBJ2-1	TGTGCCAGCAGTGAAGGGACAGGGTTCGGGGACAATGAGCAGTTCTTC	CASSEGTGFGDNEQFF
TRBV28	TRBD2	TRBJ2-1	TGTGCCAGCACTTACTATCAAGGCGGGAGCGATGAGCAGTTCTTC	CASTYYQGGSDEQFF